The 2 T cell receptor beta chains given below trace back to one sample, sequenced in a study of blood T cell repertoires in COVID-19. Profiling relied on immunoSEQ multiplex PCR, and the TCRdb table lists in-frame clones only, not all of them. Here the sample spans around 430,000 clones, 80% to 90% being singletons. Sequenced input: PBMCs or T cells enriched from blood (not recorded which). Receptor source: a woman aged 45-59 years who had recovered from COVID-19.

The chain recombines TRBV7-2 with TRBJ1-2, with TRBD1 matching over 9 bases. Germline lookup yields CDR1 SGHTA and CDR2 FQGNSA. V trimming: 1 base; J trimming: 8 bases; junction bases outside the gene matches: 14. The CDR3 has 17 amino acids. The CDR3 DNA sequence: TGTGCCAGCAGCTTAGTTTCATCAAACAGGGGGCCGGACGGCTACACCTTC. This sequence encodes CASSLVSSNRGPDGYTF.

J is TRBJ1-1 and V is TRBV30; D is perhaps TRBD1 (5 bases). Deletions cut 0 bases from V and 4 bases from J, with 12 bases between. The CDR3 runs 14 residues. Germline loops: CDR1 GTSNPN, CDR2 SVGIG (reference sequence). CDR3 protein: CAWSVEGLGTEAFF. The CDR3 region has the DNA TGTGCCTGGAGTGTTGAGGGACTGGGCACTGAAGCTTTCTTT.